The 19 T cell receptor beta chains below all came from one sample that was sequenced in a study of blood T cell repertoires in COVID-19. TCRdb's copy holds only in-frame clones and misses some; the assay was immunoSEQ multiplex PCR. This sample has almost 400,000 clones; more than 75% occur once, and the top ten carry 2.3%. Sample: peripheral blood. The receptors originated from a woman aged 55-75 years with COVID-19, enrolled during active disease.

In this sample, this clone turned up once. This rearrangement joins TRBV27 to TRBJ1-1; 7 nucleotides match TRBD1. The CDR3 sequence is 12 residues long. Unmatched junction bases numbered 1, after V lost 2 bases and J lost 7 bases. In germline, CDR1 is MNHEY, CDR2 SMNVEV (reference sequence). The CDR3 region is CASSLRQGEAFF. CDR3 DNA: TGTGCCAGCAGTTTAAGACAGGGTGAAGCTTTCTTT.

The chain is built from TRBV15 and TRBJ1-5; D not resolved. This CDR3 comprises 13 residues. Deletions cut 0 bases from V and 6 bases from J, with 6 bases between. The germline gives CDR1 LNHNV, CDR2 YYDKDF (reference sequence). CDR3 sequence (DNA): TGTGCCACCAGCAGAGATTTGGCTCAGCCCCAGCATTTT. It translates to CATSRDLAQPQHF.

This sequence joins TRBV7-2 and TRBJ2-2, with 7 bases aligning to TRBD2. Germline V gene sequence: CDR1 SGHTA, CDR2 FQGNSA. Losses at the gene ends were 3 bases for V and 4 bases for J; bases not matched to a gene: 11. This CDR3 is built from 17 residues. CDR3 nucleotide sequence: TGTGCCAGCAGCTTGGGGGGGTTGGGAGGTACCACCGGGGAGCTGTTTTTT. Protein: CASSLGGLGGTTGELFF.

V and J are TRBV3-1 (or the pseudogene TRBV3-2) and TRBJ2-6; D is possibly TRBD1 (5 bases). The germline V gene encodes CDR1 LGHDT and CDR2 YNNKEL (reference sequence). The CDR3 spans 18 residues. Trimming took off 1 base at V and 4 bases at J, with 17 bases between the two ends. CDR3 coding DNA: TGTGCCAGCAGCCAAGGATTGGGCAGGGCTTCGGGGGCCAACGTCCTGACTTTC. Amino acids: CASSQGLGRASGANVLTF.

This sequence joins TRBV19 and TRBJ2-3; 10 bases agree with TRBD1. Germline V lookup: CDR1 LNHDA, CDR2 SQIVND (reference sequence). The CDR3 extends over 13 amino acids. The ends lost 8 bases at V and 4 bases at J; junction bases unmatched: 3. Here the CDR3 DNA reads TGTGCCAGTGGGGACAGGGGCCCAGATACGCAGTATTTT. It is translated as CASGDRGPDTQYF.

V is TRBV5-1 and J is TRBJ2-7; 8 bases fit TRBD2. CDR1 is SGHRS and CDR2 is YFSETQ in the germline V gene. V shed 4 bases, J shed 2 bases, and the junction held 5 bases outside the gene matches. The CDR3 extends over 14 amino acids. CDR3 amino acids: CASSASGSTYEQYF. CDR3 DNA sequence: TGCGCCAGCAGCGCTAGCGGGTCGACCTACGAGCAGTACTTC.

This chain links TRBV19 with TRBJ2-2, with D unresolved. Germline V gene sequence: CDR1 LNHDA, CDR2 SQIVND (reference sequence). The CDR3 is made up of 12 amino acids. The ends were cut back, 4 bases at V and 4 bases at J, with 4 bases in the middle. As DNA, the CDR3 is TGTGCCAGTAGTACTAGCACCGGGGAGCTGTTTTTT. Translated, it gives CASSTSTGELFF.

The V call is TRBV9, the J call TRBJ1-1; D is possibly TRBD1 (6 bases). This CDR3 contains 14 residues. Germline-derived CDR1 and CDR2 are SGDLS and YYNGEE. The V and J ends lost 3 bases and 4 bases respectively, with 13 bases between them. CDR3 region: CASSAQGGSTEAFF. CDR3 bases: TGTGCCAGCAGCGCCCAAGGGGGAAGCACTGAAGCTTTCTTT. The variable domain in full, with the rest retrieved from reference TRBV9 and TRBJ1-1, is DSGVTQTPKHLITATGQRVTLRCSPRSGDLSVYWYQQSLDQGLQFLIQYYNGEERAKGNILERFSAQQFPDLHSELNLSSLELGDSALYFCASSAQGGSTEAFFGQGTRLTVV.

This clone was observed a handful of times. J is TRBJ1-2 and V is TRBV6-4; 11 bases align to TRBD1. The CDR3 contains 21 residues. Germline V CDR1 and CDR2: MRHNA, SNTAGT. V trimming: 2 bases; J trimming: 7 bases; junction bases outside the gene matches: 24. The DNA for the CDR3 is TGTGCCAGCAGTGACCGGACAGGGGGCGTCTTCGCCGGCGGAAGGTTGGCTGGCTACACCTTC. Amino acid sequence: CASSDRTGGVFAGGRLAGYTF.

J is TRBJ1-2 and V is TRBV29-1; D perhaps matches TRBD1 (5 bases). Germline values: CDR1 SQVTM, CDR2 ANQGSEA. The CDR3 spans 14 residues. With 0 bases removed from V and 8 bases from J, the gap between germline ends came to 16 bases. The CDR3 loop reads CSVEERPRSGGYTF. For the CDR3, the DNA is TGCAGCGTTGAAGAACGGCCTAGATCAGGGGGCTACACCTTC.

The gene calls are TRBV7-6 and TRBJ1-4; 9 bases align to TRBD1. The CDR3 extends over 12 amino acids. The junction had 2 bases not matched to a gene; V was cut back by 5 bases and J by 10 bases. CDR1 SGHVS and CDR2 FNYEAQ come from the germline V gene. Written as DNA, the CDR3 is TGTGCCAGCAGCCAGGACAGGGGAAAACTGTTTTTT. Translating it yields CASSQDRGKLFF.

This chain uses TRBV30 with TRBJ1-6; TRBD1 matches at 9 bases. V was clipped by 5 bases and J by 13 bases; unmatched bases: 9. This CDR3 region has 13 residues. Per germline, CDR1 GTSNPN and CDR2 SVGIG (reference sequence). The CDR3 region has the DNA TGTGCCTGGTCCGGGACAGGGATTTCGCCCCTCCACTTT. This encodes CAWSGTGISPLHF.

The chain recombines TRBV11-3 with TRBJ2-3, with D possibly TRBD2 on 6 matching bases. Germline CDR1 is SGHNT and CDR2 is YENEEA. The CDR3 totals 16 residues. The V gene lost 5 bases and the J gene lost 0 bases, with 15 bases spanning the gap. For the CDR3, the DNA is TGTGCCAGCAGCCTAACTGGGGGGATCAGCACAGATACGCAGTATTTT. Its translation: CASSLTGGISTDTQYF.

Only one count was recorded for this clone. J is TRBJ1-2 and V is TRBV5-4; TRBD1 matches 8 bases. Trimming at V came to 3 bases and at J to 8 bases, leaving 9 bases not matched to a gene. From germline, CDR1 is SGHNT and CDR2 YYREEE (reference sequence). The CDR3 has 14 residues. The CDR3 loop reads CASSWRDRLGGYTF. The CDR3 bases are TGTGCCAGCAGCTGGAGGGACAGGTTGGGAGGCTACACCTTC. The whole variable domain, remainder taken from reference TRBV5-4 and TRBJ1-2, is ETGVTQSPTHLIKTRGQQVTLRCSSQSGHNTVSWYQQALGQGPQFIFQYYREEENGRGNFPPRFSGLQFPNYSSELNVNALELDDSALYLCASSWRDRLGGYTFGSGTRLTVV.

This chain links TRBV4-2 with TRBJ2-7; no definite D call. The V end was cut by 1 base, the J end by 7 bases, with 14 bases between. This CDR3 is built from 14 residues. Germline loops: CDR1 LGHNA, CDR2 YNFKEQ. CDR3 sequence: CASSQGHAIREQYF. The CDR3 DNA reads TGTGCCAGCAGCCAAGGACATGCAATTCGGGAGCAGTACTTC.

The chain uses TRBV2 and TRBJ1-2, with TRBD1 matching over 7 bases. V lost 8 bases, J lost 2 bases, and 11 bases stayed unmatched. CDR3 length: 15 residues. Germline assignment: CDR1 SNHLY and CDR2 FYNNEI. This chain's CDR3 is CASGTDRAGNYGYTF. The DNA of the CDR3 is TGTGCCAGCGGTACCGACAGGGCCGGGAACTATGGCTACACCTTC. The complete variable domain, with remaining parts taken from reference TRBV2 and TRBJ1-2, reads EPEVTQTPSHQVTQMGQEVILRCVPISNHLYFYWYRQILGQKVEFLVSFYNNEISEKSEIFDDQFSVERPDGSNFTLKIRSTKLEDSAMYFCASGTDRAGNYGYTFGSGTRLTVV.

The chain couples TRBV30 to TRBJ1-2, with a possible D match to TRBD1 (6 bases). This CDR3 is built from 12 residues. CDR1 and CDR2 (germline): GTSNPN, SVGIG (reference sequence). The V end was cut by 4 bases, the J end by 4 bases, with 10 bases between. The CDR3 spells CAWTPGVYGYTF. CDR3 DNA: TGTGCCTGGACTCCAGGGGTCTATGGCTACACCTTC.

This chain joins TRBV12-5 and TRBJ1-1, with TRBD1 as a possible D gene (5 bases). Germline V gene data show CDR1 as LGHNT and CDR2 as FRNRAP. This CDR3 has 13 residues. V lost 5 bases and J lost 3, with 10 bases in between. CDR3 bases: TGTGCTAGTGGTATAGACAGTCACACTGAAGCTTTCTTT. Its protein is CASGIDSHTEAFF.

This CDR3 reads CASSETAGGNTIYF. DNA of the CDR3: TGTGCCAGCAGCGAGACCGCGGGGGGAAACACCATATATTTT. This rearrangement joins TRBV21-1 to TRBJ1-3. TRBV21-1 is recorded as a pseudogene. The CDR3 is 14 residues long.